Sequencing of this TCR beta chain was carried out in a study of blood T cell repertoires in COVID-19. Study summary: T cells, B-cell-depleted T cells, or PBMCs supplied cDNA or gDNA.

Some clones are missing from TCRdb's copy, which holds only in-frame ones; the method was immunoSEQ multiplex PCR. The table lists roughly 320,000 clones, 65% to 90% of them singletons. Germline values: CDR1 PRHDT, CDR2 FYEKMQ (reference sequence). V shed 5 bases and J shed 3 bases, with 11 bases lying between them. The CDR3 runs 14 residues. The sequence came from a human donor in a cohort sampled during active COVID-19. Sequencing was performed on peripheral blood. V and J are TRBV13 and TRBJ2-1; a possible D gene is TRBD1 (6 bases). CDR3 sequence: CASSIRQVYNEQFF. The CDR3 DNA follows: TGTGCCAGCAGCATCCGACAGGTCTACAATGAGCAGTTCTTC.